This TCR beta chain was captured in a study of cytotoxic CD8 clonotypes in ibrutinib-treated CLL. Comments on this clone: No antigen is known for it. Other DNA sequences of this sample code for an identical CDR3.

Sequencing was designed to attain a depth spanning 1 in 200,000 to 1 in 1 million T cells. Assay used: immunoSEQ multiplex PCR; TCRdb lists only in-frame clones, some missing. The sample includes 150,000 to 250,000 clones, over 55% seen only once; the top ten take roughly 13%. Study observations and caveats: Rising at ibrutinib response, clonality subsequently fell back toward baseline at progression.

In germline, CDR1 is SEHNR, CDR2 FQNEAQ (reference sequence). Deletions cut 5 bases from V and 2 bases from J, with 4 bases between. This CDR3 is 11 amino acids long. The sequence was obtained from a human donor with chronic lymphocytic leukemia. This chain joins TRBV7-9 and TRBJ2-7; D call uncertain. The source material was PBMCs, sampled after 24 months of ibrutinib treatment. DNA of the CDR3: TGTGCCAGCAGCCTCACCTACGAGCAGTACTTC. This encodes CASSLTYEQYF.